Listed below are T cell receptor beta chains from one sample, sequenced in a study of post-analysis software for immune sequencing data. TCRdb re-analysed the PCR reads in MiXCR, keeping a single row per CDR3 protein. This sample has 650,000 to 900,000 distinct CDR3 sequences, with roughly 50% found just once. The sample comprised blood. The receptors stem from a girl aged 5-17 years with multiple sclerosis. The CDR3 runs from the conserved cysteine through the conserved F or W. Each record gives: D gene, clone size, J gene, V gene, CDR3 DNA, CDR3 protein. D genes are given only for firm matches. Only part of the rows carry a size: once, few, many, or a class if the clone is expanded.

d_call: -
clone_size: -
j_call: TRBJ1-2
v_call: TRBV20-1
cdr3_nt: TGCAGTGCTAGAGAACCAACAGGGTGCTATGGCTACACCTTC
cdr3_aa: CSAREPTGCYGYTF

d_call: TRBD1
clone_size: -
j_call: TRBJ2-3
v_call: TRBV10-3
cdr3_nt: TGTGCCATCAGTCAAGGACAGGATCGAGATACGCAGTATTTT
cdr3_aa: CAISQGQDRDTQYF

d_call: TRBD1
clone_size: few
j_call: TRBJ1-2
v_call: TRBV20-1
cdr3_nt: TGCAGTGCTCTGCGGACAGGGACAATCGGAGGCTATGGCTACACCTTC
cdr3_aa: CSALRTGTIGGYGYTF

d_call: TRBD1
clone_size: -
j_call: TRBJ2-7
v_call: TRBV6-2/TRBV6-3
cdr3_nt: TGTGCCAGCAGGTACTCGGGGACAGACTACGAGCAGTACTTC
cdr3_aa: CASRYSGTDYEQYF

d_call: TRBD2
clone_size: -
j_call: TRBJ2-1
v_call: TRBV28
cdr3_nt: TGTGCCAGCAGGGGACTAGTCTATGAGCAGTTCTTC
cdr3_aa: CASRGLVYEQFF

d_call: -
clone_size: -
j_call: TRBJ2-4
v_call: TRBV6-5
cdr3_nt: TGTGCCAGCAGTTACTCGGAATCACTAGCCAAAAACATTCAGTACTTC
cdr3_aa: CASSYSESLAKNIQYF

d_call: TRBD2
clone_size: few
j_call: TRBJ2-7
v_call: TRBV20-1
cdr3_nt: TGCAGTGCTAGGTACCCAGGGACTCAACTAGCGGGCTTCACCTACGAGCAGTACTTC
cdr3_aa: CSARYPGTQLAGFTYEQYF

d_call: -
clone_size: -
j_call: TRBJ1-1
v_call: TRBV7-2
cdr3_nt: TGTGCTAGCAGCTTACTGATGGGGAGCGCTGGAGCTTTCTTT
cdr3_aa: CASSLLMGSAGAFF

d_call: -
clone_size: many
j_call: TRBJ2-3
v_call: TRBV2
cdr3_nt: TGTGCCAGCAGTGTCACAGATACGCAGTATTTT
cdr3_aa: CASSVTDTQYF

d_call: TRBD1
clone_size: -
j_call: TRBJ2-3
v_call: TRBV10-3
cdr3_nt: TGTGCCATCAGGGGACAGGCCGGGGATACGCAGTATTTT
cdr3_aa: CAIRGQAGDTQYF